The 3 T cell receptor beta chains reported below all come from one sample, sequenced in a study of cytomegalovirus exposure and HLA in healthy donors (dated by TCRdb to between 2016 and 2019). Library method: the immunoSEQ multiplex PCR assay. For the multiplex PCR, a mixture combining 60 forward primers for TCR Vbeta segments and 13 reverse primers for TCR Jbeta segments was used. TCRdb mirrors the immuneACCESS table, restricted to in-frame sequences. Some clones are absent from its copies; in checked studies, under half trace to an unresolved V gene, and the reason for the others is unknown. The sample table contains about 130,000 clones; only one count was recorded for approximately 70% of them. About 4.5% of the sample rests with the top ten. Source material: PBMCs. These receptors were collected from a man in his 60s in good health and CMV-seropositive.

The chain joins TRBV15 to TRBJ1-2, with no clear D. There are 13 residues in the CDR3. Germline CDR1 LNHNV, CDR2 YYDKDF (reference sequence). V dropped 0 bases and J dropped 4 bases, with 6 bases sitting between them. CDR3 nucleotides: TGTGCCACCAGCAGAGATATGAGCTATGGCTACACCTTC. It translates to CATSRDMSYGYTF.

This clone is a singleton in its sample. V usage is TRBV7-3 and J usage is TRBJ2-3; 7 bases align to TRBD2. CDR3 length: 15 residues. CDR1 is SGHTA, CDR2 FQGTGA, per germline. J lost 3 bases, V lost 2 bases, and 5 bases had no gene match. CDR3 sequence reads: CASSLGGTTTDTQYF. CDR3 bases: TGTGCCAGCAGCTTAGGGGGGACTACGACAGATACGCAGTATTTT. Drawing the rest from reference TRBV7-3 and TRBJ2-3, the complete variable domain is GAGVSQTPSNKVTEKGKYVELRCDPISGHTALYWYRQSLGQGPEFLIYFQGTGAADDSGLPNDRFFAVRPEGSVSTLKIQRTERGDSAVYLCASSLGGTTTDTQYFGPGTRLTVL.

The table lists this clone with a count of one. For the CDR3, the DNA is TGTGCCAGCAGCCAAGGTAGCGGGGGGGCCCCAGATACGCAGTATTTT. It translates to CASSQGSGGAPDTQYF. V gene TRBV7-3 combines with J gene TRBJ2-3, with 11 bases fitting TRBD2. Germline values: CDR1 SGHTA, CDR2 FQGTGA. This CDR3 spans 16 amino acids. With 5 bases clipped from V and 4 bases from J, the junction kept 8 bases outside the gene matches.